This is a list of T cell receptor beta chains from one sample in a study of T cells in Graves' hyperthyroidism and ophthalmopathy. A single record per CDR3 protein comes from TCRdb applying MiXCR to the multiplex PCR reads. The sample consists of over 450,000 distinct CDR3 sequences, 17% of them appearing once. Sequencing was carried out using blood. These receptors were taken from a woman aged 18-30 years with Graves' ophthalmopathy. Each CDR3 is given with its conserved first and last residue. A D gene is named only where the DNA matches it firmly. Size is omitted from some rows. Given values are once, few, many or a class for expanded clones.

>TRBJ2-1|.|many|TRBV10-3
CAISAFDRRDEQFF
TGTGCCATCAGTGCTTTCGACAGGCGAGATGAGCAGTTCTTC
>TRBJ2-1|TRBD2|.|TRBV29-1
CSVVVRGGLAGVNEQFF
TGCAGCGTTGTCGTTCGGGGGGGACTAGCGGGAGTCAATGAGCAGTTCTTC
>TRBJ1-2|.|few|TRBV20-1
CSARSYGYTF
TGCAGTGCTAGAAGCTATGGCTACACCTTC
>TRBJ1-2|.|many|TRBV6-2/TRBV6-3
CASSSPGQQLYGYTF
TGTGCCAGCAGTTCTCCGGGACAACAACTCTATGGCTACACCTTC
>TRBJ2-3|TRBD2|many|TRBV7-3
CASSLSAGGLSTDTQYF
TGTGCCAGCAGCTTAAGTGCGGGAGGGCTGAGCACAGATACGCAGTATTTT
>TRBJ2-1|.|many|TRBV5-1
CASSLNDYNEQFF
TGCGCCAGCAGCTTGAACGACTACAATGAGCAGTTCTTC
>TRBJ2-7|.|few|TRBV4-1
CASSQAEFGEQYF
TGCGCCAGCAGCCAAGCCGAATTTGGCGAGCAGTACTTC
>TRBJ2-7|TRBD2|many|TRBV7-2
CASSSGLIGGVEQYF
TGTGCCAGCAGCTCCGGCCTTATCGGGGGGGTCGAGCAGTACTTC
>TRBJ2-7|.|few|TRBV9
CASSVDNREGYEQYF
TGTGCCAGCAGCGTAGACAACAGAGAGGGCTACGAGCAGTACTTC
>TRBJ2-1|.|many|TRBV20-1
CSARGGYRREQFF
TGCAGTGCTAGAGGAGGCTACCGCCGGGAGCAGTTCTTC
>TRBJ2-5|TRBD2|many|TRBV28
CASSNLAGPKETQYF
TGTGCCAGCAGTAATCTAGCGGGCCCAAAAGAGACCCAGTACTTC
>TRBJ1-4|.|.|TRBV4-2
CASSQDYREGEKLFF
TGTGCCAGCAGCCAAGATTACAGGGAGGGTGAAAAACTGTTTTTT
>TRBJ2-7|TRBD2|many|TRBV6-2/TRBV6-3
CASRLGLAPSEQYF
TGTGCCAGCAGATTGGGACTAGCCCCCTCCGAGCAGTACTTC
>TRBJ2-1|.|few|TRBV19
CASTGGGTSPSYNEQFF
TGTGCCAGTACGGGCGGAGGGACCTCACCATCTTACAATGAGCAGTTCTTC
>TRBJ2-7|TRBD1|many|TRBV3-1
CASSQRTGGGYEQYF
TGTGCCAGCAGCCAAAGGACAGGGGGCGGTTACGAGCAGTACTTC
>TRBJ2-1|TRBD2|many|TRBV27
CASSPGTSDEQFF
TGTGCCAGCAGTCCGGGGACTAGCGATGAGCAGTTCTTC
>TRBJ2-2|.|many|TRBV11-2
CASHRATGELFF
TGTGCCAGCCACAGGGCAACCGGGGAGCTGTTTTTT